These 21 T cell receptor beta chains were sequenced from one sample in a study of identical twins. TCRdb itself ran the 5' RACE reads through MiXCR, one entry per CDR3 protein. Of roughly 720,000 distinct CDR3 sequences detected, approximately 18% appear once; the ten largest clones hold 13%. In addition, the sample was reused for a study of T cells expressing NK-cell markers.

Sequenced input: PBMCs. The receptors come from a woman aged 18-29 years in good health.

V usage is TRBV7-2 and J usage is TRBJ1-6; 7 bases match TRBD1. Germline V gene lookup returns CDR1 SGHTA and CDR2 FQGNSA. The CDR3 is 14 residues long. Unmatched junction bases numbered 6, after V lost 6 bases and J lost 7 bases. This chain's CDR3 is CASSPRGKNSPLHF. CDR3 coding DNA: TGTGCCAGCAGTCCCAGGGGGAAAAATTCACCCCTCCACTTT.

This clonotype was detected only once. J is TRBJ2-3 and V is TRBV5-6; D possibly corresponds to TRBD2 (7 bases). V was cut by 6 bases and J by 6 bases, with 20 bases left in between. This CDR3 spans 15 amino acids. In germline, CDR1 is SGHDT, CDR2 YYEEEE. CDR3 sequence (DNA): TGTGCCAGCACCGAAACGGGGGGCGCCTCGGATACGCAGTATTTT. Translation gives CASTETGGASDTQYF.

This clonotype was found a few times. The gene calls are TRBV10-2 and TRBJ1-5; 10 positions match TRBD1. Germline V lookup: CDR1 WSHSY, CDR2 SAAADI. This CDR3 spans 16 amino acids. Trimming at V came to 8 bases and at J to 9 bases, leaving 16 bases not matched to a gene. The CDR3 reads CASGDSTGGWLVPQHF. The CDR3 region has the DNA TGCGCCAGCGGAGATTCGACAGGGGGCTGGTTGGTGCCCCAGCATTTT.

This clonotype was observed a few times. The chain is built from TRBV6-1 and TRBJ2-7; 9 nucleotides align to TRBD1. V dropped 6 bases and J dropped 6; count of bases not matched to a gene: 9. From germline, CDR1 is MNHNS and CDR2 SASEGT. The CDR3 has 14 residues. In nucleotides, the CDR3 is TGTGCCAGCAGGGACAGGGGACGCGAGGTCGAGCAGTACTTC. Its translation is CASRDRGREVEQYF.

This rearrangement joins TRBV7-3 to TRBJ1-2, with a tentative D call TRBD1 (6 bases). The CDR3 has 14 residues. Between the trimmed V and J ends, which lost 5 bases and 6 bases, there was a span of 16 bases. Germline CDR1 reads SGHTA; CDR2 reads FQGTGA. DNA of the CDR3: TGTGCCAGCAGCGCCACGACAGCAGGGGATGGCTACACCTTC. Residues: CASSATTAGDGYTF.

This clonotype was found a few times. The rearrangement joins TRBV7-9 to TRBJ2-1; TRBD2 matches at 10 bases. The CDR3 totals 16 residues. CDR1 is SEHNR, CDR2 FQNEAQ, per germline (reference sequence). Unmatched junction bases numbered 6, after V lost 7 bases and J lost 0 bases. The CDR3 sequence: CASTSGLADSYNEQFF. For the CDR3, the DNA is TGTGCCAGCACCTCCGGACTAGCGGACTCCTACAATGAGCAGTTCTTC.

The rearrangement uses TRBV6-1 and TRBJ2-7; 11 bases fit TRBD1. V shed 6 bases and J 2 bases; nucleotides not matched to a gene: 6. Per the germline V gene, CDR1 is MNHNS and CDR2 is SASEGT. CDR3 size: 15 residues. The CDR3 nucleotides are TGTGCCAGCAGACGGGGGACAGGGGGTACCTACGAGCAGTACTTC. As protein: CASRRGTGGTYEQYF.

The rearrangement uses TRBV6-1 and TRBJ2-7; possible D gene TRBD2, 6 bases. Germline CDR1 MNHNS, CDR2 SASEGT. The CDR3 consists of 15 residues. V lost 7 bases, J lost 6 bases, and 22 bases lay in between. CDR3 region: CASNEPGEGGVEQYF. CDR3 nucleotide sequence: TGTGCCAGCAACGAACCGGGAGAGGGAGGTGTCGAGCAGTACTTC.

In this sample, this clonotype turned up a few times. The V call is TRBV20-1, the J call TRBJ1-4; D not resolved. From germline, CDR1 is DFQATT and CDR2 SNEGSKA (reference sequence). CDR3 length: 12 residues. CDR3 region: CSGKATNEKLFF. The CDR3 coding sequence is TGCAGCGGGAAAGCAACTAATGAAAAACTGTTTTTT.

This rearrangement joins TRBV14 to TRBJ1-4; D is possibly TRBD1 (5 bases). The CDR3 spans 14 residues. Germline V gene sequence: CDR1 SGHDN, CDR2 FVKESK. The V end was cut by 4 bases, the J end by 4 bases, with 10 bases between. The chain's CDR3 is CASSRGPLNEKLFF. DNA for the CDR3: TGTGCCAGCAGCCGGGGACCGCTTAATGAAAAACTGTTTTTT.

The genes are TRBV7-9 and TRBJ2-3; possibly TRBD1 or TRBD2 for D (6 bases each). The V end was cut by 6 bases, the J end by 0 bases, with 16 bases between. The CDR3 is 16 amino acids. Germline V gene lookup returns CDR1 SEHNR and CDR2 FQNEAQ (reference sequence). CDR3 coding DNA: TGTGCCAGCAGTCGAGGGGGGCTCGCAAGCACAGATACGCAGTATTTT. This sequence encodes CASSRGGLASTDTQYF.

This clonotype was detected a few times. This chain links TRBV14 with TRBJ2-1; 9 nucleotides line up with TRBD2. With 2 bases clipped from V and 4 bases from J, the junction kept 6 bases outside the gene matches. CDR1 is SGHDN, CDR2 FVKESK, per germline. The length of the CDR3 is 16 residues. The CDR3 DNA reads TGTGCCAGCAGCCAATTAGCGGGAGAGGAATACAATGAGCAGTTCTTC. It encodes CASSQLAGEEYNEQFF.

This clonotype has just a few counts. The rearrangement joins TRBV9 to TRBJ2-1; 10 nucleotides line up with TRBD1. The CDR3 is 16 residues long. The trim removed 4 bases at V and 0 bases at J, leaving 4 bases unmatched. CDR1 and CDR2 from the germline V gene are SGDLS and YYNGEE. The CDR3 reads CASSKRTGGSYNEQFF. The CDR3 coding sequence is TGTGCCAGCAGCAAAAGGACAGGGGGCTCCTACAATGAGCAGTTCTTC.

The rearrangement uses TRBV12-3 or TRBV12-4 and TRBJ1-1; unclear D gene. The CDR3 is 12 residues long. V shed 0 bases and J shed 6 bases, with 5 bases lying between them. CDR3: CASSLARPEAFF. CDR3 in DNA: TGTGCCAGCAGTTTAGCCCGCCCTGAAGCTTTCTTT.

CDR3 coding DNA: TGCAGTGCTGGGACGAATTGGGATCAGCCCCAGCATTTT. Protein product: CSAGTNWDQPQHF. The gene calls are TRBV20-1 and TRBJ1-5, with D tentatively TRBD1 (5 bases). Germline CDR1 reads DFQATT; CDR2 reads SNEGSKA (reference sequence). This CDR3 comprises 13 residues. V was clipped by 5 bases and J by 5 bases, with 13 bases between them.

The sample holds a few counts of this clonotype. This sequence joins TRBV12-3 or TRBV12-4 and TRBJ1-1; D uncertain. This CDR3 is 13 amino acids long. V was cut by 2 bases and J by 3 bases, with 7 bases left in between. The CDR3 DNA sequence: TGTGCCAGCAGTTTACCCGTCGACACTGAAGCTTTCTTT. It specifies CASSLPVDTEAFF.

This clonotype has a handful of counts. The chain combines TRBV20-1 with TRBJ1-1; maybe TRBD1 (5 bases). Germline V gene sequence: CDR1 DFQATT, CDR2 SNEGSKA (reference sequence). The CDR3 runs 15 residues. Trimming removed 0 bases from V and 6 bases from J, with 17 bases in between. The CDR3 DNA reads TGCAGTGCTAGAGATAGGCCTAGCGGGGACCCTGAAGCTTTCTTT. Its translation: CSARDRPSGDPEAFF.

This clonotype appeared many times. The CDR3 sequence: CAISGVRVNYGYTF. CDR3 DNA: TGTGCCATCAGTGGGGTCAGGGTCAACTATGGCTACACCTTC. The chain joins TRBV10-3 to TRBJ1-2, with a possible D match to TRBD1 (5 bases). V gave up 4 bases and J gave up 2 bases, with 11 bases separating them. This CDR3 has 14 residues. Germline-derived CDR1 and CDR2 are ENHRY and SYGVKD.

The V gene is TRBV7-2, the J gene TRBJ2-3; no clear D. CDR1 and CDR2 from the germline V gene are SGHTA and FQGNSA. V lost 3 bases and J lost 5, with 12 bases in between. The CDR3 covers 14 residues. The chain's CDR3 is CASSFARKGDTQYF. The CDR3 DNA follows: TGTGCCAGCAGCTTTGCCCGTAAGGGAGATACGCAGTATTTT.

This chain connects TRBV2 to TRBJ1-5; 11 nucleotides align to TRBD1. Germline loops: CDR1 SNHLY, CDR2 FYNNEI. The CDR3 contains 16 residues. Trimming at V came to 6 bases and at J to 4 bases, leaving 8 bases not matched to a gene. CDR3 nucleotides: TGTGCCAGCAGCAGGACAGGGGGCCCTCTAAATCAGCCCCAGCATTTT. It encodes CASSRTGGPLNQPQHF. Full variable domain (remainder filled in from reference TRBV2 and TRBJ1-5): EPEVTQTPSHQVTQMGQEVILRCVPISNHLYFYWYRQILGQKVEFLVSFYNNEISEKSEIFDDQFSVERPDGSNFTLKIRSTKLEDSAMYFCASSRTGGPLNQPQHFGDGTRLSIL.

This clonotype occurred a few times. The chain carries TRBV30 and TRBJ2-4; D unresolved. Germline CDR1 GTSNPN, CDR2 SVGIG (reference sequence). V was shortened by 4 bases and J by 9 bases, with 13 bases between the two germline ends. CDR3 length equals 12 residues. CDR3 protein: CAWNSRSSIQYF. The CDR3 coding sequence is TGTGCCTGGAACAGTCGGAGTAGCATTCAGTACTTC.